The clone carrying this TCR beta chain came up once. The antigen is undetermined. These data come from a study of shared clonotypes between healthy human individuals. Study-level results: Sequencing depth was expected to affect clonotype sharing among donors. The genetic and exposure-history diversity represented was limited by few donors.

The investigators split CD4+ cells into a CD45RA+ naive subset and a CD45RA-negative memory subset. The data were produced by immunoSEQ multiplex PCR, yet TCRdb's version contains in-frame clones alone and is incomplete. The table has more than 2,000,000 clones, more than 80% seen once. Germline V gene lookup returns CDR1 SSHAT and CDR2 FNYEAQ (reference sequence). This CDR3 has 14 amino acids. V dropped 4 bases and J dropped 7; count of bases not matched to a gene: 6. Sequencing input: naive CD4+ T cells from PBMCs. Documented subset: CD45RA+ positively selected. The chain links TRBV7-7 to TRBJ2-1; TRBD1 aligns across 8 bases. The TCR sequence derives from a man younger than 30 in good health. Some clones in this sample may be carry-over from other donors' samples. The CDR3 protein is CASSSGQGGNEQFF. In nucleotides, the CDR3 is TGTGCCAGCAGCTCCGGACAGGGTGGAAATGAGCAGTTCTTC. The full variable domain, its missing parts supplied by reference TRBV7-7 and TRBJ2-1, is GAGVSQSPRYKVTKRGQDVTLRCDPISSHATLYWYQQALGQGPEFLTYFNYEAQPDKSGLPSDRFSAERPEGSISTLTIQRTEQRDSAMYRCASSSGQGGNEQFFGPGTRLTVL.